This TCR beta chain was documented in a study of metastatic and nonmetastatic thyroid tumors. J was trimmed by 2 bases and V by 4 bases; bases with no gene match: 17. CDR3 length: 20 residues. Germline V CDR1 and CDR2: KGHSH, LQKENI. Ahead of thyroid surgery, no patient had received treatment of any kind. TCRdb redid the clone calls on the PCR reads using MiXCR. This table holds several thousand clones, about 35% found once. Input material: adjacent normal tissue. The source of this sequence is a female donor with papillary thyroid cancer or a benign thyroid nodule (not recorded which). Some clones in this sample may be carry-over from other donors' samples. The chain joins TRBV18 to TRBJ2-7, with 13 bases identical to TRBD2. The CDR3 region is CASSLKGGSGLAGPTYEQYF. The CDR3 bases are TGTGCCAGCTCACTCAAAGGGGGGTCGGGACTAGCGGGACCTACCTACGAGCAGTACTTC.